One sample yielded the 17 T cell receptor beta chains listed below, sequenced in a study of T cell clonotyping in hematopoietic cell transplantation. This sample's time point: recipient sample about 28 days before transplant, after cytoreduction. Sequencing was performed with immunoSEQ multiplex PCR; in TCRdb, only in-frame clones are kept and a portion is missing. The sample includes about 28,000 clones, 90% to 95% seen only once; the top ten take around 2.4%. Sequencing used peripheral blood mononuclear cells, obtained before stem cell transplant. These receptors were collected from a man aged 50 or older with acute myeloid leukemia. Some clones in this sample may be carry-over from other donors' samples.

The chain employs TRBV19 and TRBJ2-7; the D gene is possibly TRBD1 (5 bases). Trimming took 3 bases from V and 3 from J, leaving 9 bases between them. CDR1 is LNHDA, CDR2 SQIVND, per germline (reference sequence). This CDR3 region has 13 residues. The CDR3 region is CASSIGQGYEQYF. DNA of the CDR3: TGTGCCAGTAGTATCGGTCAGGGCTACGAGCAGTACTTC.

CDR3 sequence reads: CASSQEFLAHNEQFF. DNA of the CDR3: TGCGCCAGCAGCCAAGAATTCCTCGCGCACAATGAGCAGTTCTTC. The gene calls are TRBV4-3 and TRBJ2-1; D is unresolved. The CDR3 is 15 residues long. V was pared by 0 bases and J by 5 bases, with 11 bases between. Germline V gene sequence: CDR1 LGHNA, CDR2 YSLEER.

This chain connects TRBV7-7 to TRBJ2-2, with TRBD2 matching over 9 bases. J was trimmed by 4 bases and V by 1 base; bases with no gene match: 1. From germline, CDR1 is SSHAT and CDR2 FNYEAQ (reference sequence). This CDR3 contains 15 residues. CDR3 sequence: CASSLGAGGTGELFF. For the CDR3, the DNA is TGTGCCAGCAGCTTAGGAGCGGGAGGCACCGGGGAGCTGTTTTTT.

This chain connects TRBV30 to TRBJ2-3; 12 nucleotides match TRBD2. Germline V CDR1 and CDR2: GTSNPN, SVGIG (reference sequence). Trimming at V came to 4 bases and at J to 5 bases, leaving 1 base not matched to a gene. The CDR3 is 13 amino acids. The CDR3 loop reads CAWMTSGGDTQYF. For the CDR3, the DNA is TGTGCCTGGATGACTAGCGGGGGAGATACGCAGTATTTT.

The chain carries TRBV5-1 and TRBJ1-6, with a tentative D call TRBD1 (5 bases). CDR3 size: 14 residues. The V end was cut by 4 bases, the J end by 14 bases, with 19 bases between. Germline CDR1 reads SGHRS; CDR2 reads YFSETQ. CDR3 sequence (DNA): TGCGCCAGCAGCCTGGACCCCTGGGGGTCGGCCCTCCACTTT. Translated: CASSLDPWGSALHF.

The CDR3 nucleotides are TGTGCCAGTAGTCCTCAAGGGATATCCGGGACGTTATATGGCTACACCTTC. This gives the protein CASSPQGISGTLYGYTF. V is TRBV19 and J is TRBJ1-2, with a weak D call TRBD1 (5 bases). CDR1 and CDR2 (germline): LNHDA, SQIVND (reference sequence). The CDR3 runs to 17 residues. The germline V and J ends were trimmed by 5 bases and 5 bases, with 24 bases remaining between them.

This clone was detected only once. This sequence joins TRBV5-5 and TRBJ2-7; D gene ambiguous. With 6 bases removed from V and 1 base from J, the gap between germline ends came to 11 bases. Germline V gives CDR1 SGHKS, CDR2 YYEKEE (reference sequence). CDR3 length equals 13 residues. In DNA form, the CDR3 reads TGTGCCAGCACCAAAGGGCAGTCCTACGAGCAGTACTTC. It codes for CASTKGQSYEQYF.

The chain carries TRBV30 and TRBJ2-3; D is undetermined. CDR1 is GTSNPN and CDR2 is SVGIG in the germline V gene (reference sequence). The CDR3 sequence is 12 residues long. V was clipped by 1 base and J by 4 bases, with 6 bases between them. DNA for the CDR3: TGTGCCTGGAGTGAAATCGCAGATACGCAGTATTTT. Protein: CAWSEIADTQYF.

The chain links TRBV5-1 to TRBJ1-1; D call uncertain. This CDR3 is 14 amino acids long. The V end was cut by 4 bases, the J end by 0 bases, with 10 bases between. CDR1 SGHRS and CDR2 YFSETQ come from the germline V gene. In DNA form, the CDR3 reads TGCGCCAGCAGCCGAGACGGCCTGAACACTGAAGCTTTCTTT. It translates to CASSRDGLNTEAFF.

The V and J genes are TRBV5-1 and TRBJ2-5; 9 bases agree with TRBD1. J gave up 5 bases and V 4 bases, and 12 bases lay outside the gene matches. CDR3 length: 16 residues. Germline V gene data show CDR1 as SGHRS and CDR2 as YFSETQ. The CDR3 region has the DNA TGCGCCAGCAGCCCCGAGCCGGGACAGGGCTGGGAGACCCAGTACTTC. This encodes CASSPEPGQGWETQYF.

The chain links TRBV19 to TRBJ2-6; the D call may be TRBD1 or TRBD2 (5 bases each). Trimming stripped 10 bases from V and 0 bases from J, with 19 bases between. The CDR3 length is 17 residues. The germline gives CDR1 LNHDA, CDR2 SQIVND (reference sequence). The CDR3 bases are TGTGCCACCAACCCGGGACGGACCTTCTCTGGGGCCAACGTCCTGACTTTC. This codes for CATNPGRTFSGANVLTF.

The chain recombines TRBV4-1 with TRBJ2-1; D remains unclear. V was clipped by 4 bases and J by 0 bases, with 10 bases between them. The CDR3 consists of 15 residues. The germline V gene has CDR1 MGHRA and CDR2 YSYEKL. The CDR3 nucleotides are TGCGCCAGCAGCCCCGCTGAGGCCTCCTACAATGAGCAGTTCTTC. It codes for CASSPAEASYNEQFF.

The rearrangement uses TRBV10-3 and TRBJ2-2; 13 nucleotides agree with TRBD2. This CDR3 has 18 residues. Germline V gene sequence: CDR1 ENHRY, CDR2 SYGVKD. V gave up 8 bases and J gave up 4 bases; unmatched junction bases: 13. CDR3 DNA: TGTGCCATCTATGCCGGGACTAGCGGGACCGCGGGCACCGGGGAGCTGTTTTTT. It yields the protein CAIYAGTSGTAGTGELFF.

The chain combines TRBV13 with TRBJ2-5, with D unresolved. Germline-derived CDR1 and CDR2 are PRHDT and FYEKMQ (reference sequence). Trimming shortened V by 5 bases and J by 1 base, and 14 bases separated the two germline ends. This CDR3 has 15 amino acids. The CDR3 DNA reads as TGTGCCAGCAGCCTCCGCCTGTCAGGCCAAGAGACCCAGTACTTC. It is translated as CASSLRLSGQETQYF. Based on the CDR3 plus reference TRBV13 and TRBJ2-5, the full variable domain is AAGVIQSPRHLIKEKRETATLKCYPIPRHDTVYWYQQGPGQDPQFLISFYEKMQSDKGSIPDRFSAQQFSDYHSELNMSSLELGDSALYFCASSLRLSGQETQYFGPGTRLLVL.

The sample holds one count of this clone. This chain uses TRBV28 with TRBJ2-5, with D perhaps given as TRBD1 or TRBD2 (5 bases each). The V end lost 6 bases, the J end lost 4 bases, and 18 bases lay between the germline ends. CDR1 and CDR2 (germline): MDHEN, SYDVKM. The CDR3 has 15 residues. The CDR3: CASSTPGTLGETQYF. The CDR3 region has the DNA TGTGCCAGCAGCACTCCTGGGACGTTAGGAGAGACCCAGTACTTC.

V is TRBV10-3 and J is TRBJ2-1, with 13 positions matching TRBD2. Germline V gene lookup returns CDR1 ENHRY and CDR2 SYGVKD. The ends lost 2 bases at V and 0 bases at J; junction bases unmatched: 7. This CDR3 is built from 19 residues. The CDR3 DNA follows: TGTGCCATCAGTGAGACTAGCGGGGGGGCCTCCCTCTCCTACAATGAGCAGTTCTTC. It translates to CAISETSGGASLSYNEQFF.

CDR3 residues: CASSHRQGSPSGELFF. CDR3 DNA: TGTGCCAGCAGCCACAGACAGGGGAGTCCCTCCGGGGAGCTGTTTTTT. V and J are TRBV5-4 and TRBJ2-2, with 8 bases matching TRBD1. The CDR3 consists of 16 residues. V lost 4 bases and J lost 6; bases outside the gene matches: 11. The germline CDR1 and CDR2 sequences are SGHNT and YYREEE (reference sequence). The complete variable domain, with remaining parts taken from reference TRBV5-4 and TRBJ2-2, reads ETGVTQSPTHLIKTRGQQVTLRCSSQSGHNTVSWYQQALGQGPQFIFQYYREEENGRGNFPPRFSGLQFPNYSSELNVNALELDDSALYLCASSHRQGSPSGELFFGEGSRLTVL.